What follows are 8 T cell receptor beta chains derived from one specimen sequenced in a study of blood T cells in healthy people across ages (dated by TCRdb to 2013 to 2016). The library was prepared using 5' RACE. A second PCR of roughly 6 to 11 cycles was run with a J-beta primer mix and a sample-barcoded 5' primer. Using fastp trimming at Q25 and MiXCR clonotype assembly, TCRdb reanalyzed the public sequencing data and kept in-frame beta chains. Identical CDR3 protein sequences are pooled into one entry, listed with their most common genes and DNA. This sample gives 1.5 million to 2 million distinct CDR3 sequences in total; about 39% of them show up just once. The biggest ten clones account for approximately 22% of the sample. The sequencing input was blood. The receptors shown here come from a human donor in good health.

This clonotype has just a few counts. This chain joins TRBV19 and TRBJ1-1; D is undetermined. CDR1 is LNHDA, CDR2 SQIVND, per germline (reference sequence). The CDR3 is 16 amino acids. Trimming pared 0 bases from V and 0 bases from J, leaving 11 bases between. CDR3 nucleotide sequence: TGTGCCAGTAGTATAGATTTGGAAACCATGAACACTGAAGCTTTCTTT. Translated, it gives CASSIDLETMNTEAFF.

The chain joins TRBV29-1 to TRBJ1-4; 9 bases match TRBD1. Germline lookup yields CDR1 SQVTM and CDR2 ANQGSEA. This CDR3 has 12 amino acids. With V trimmed by 2 bases and J by 10 bases, 2 bases remained unmatched. The CDR3 spells CSVERGQGKLFF. CDR3 coding DNA: TGCAGCGTTGAAAGGGGACAGGGAAAACTGTTTTTT.

This chain connects TRBV20-1 to TRBJ1-2; a weak D match, TRBD1 (6 bases). Germline V gene data show CDR1 as DFQATT and CDR2 as SNEGSKA (reference sequence). With 5 bases removed from V and 4 bases from J, the gap between germline ends came to 11 bases. The CDR3 contains 12 residues. CDR3 DNA sequence: TGCAGTGCTCCCACAGGGTTCTATGGCTACACCTTC. Translated: CSAPTGFYGYTF.

The gene calls are TRBV7-8 and TRBJ2-5; unclear D gene. The J call is doubtful: the DNA matches TRBJ2-7 better. CDR1 is SGHVS, CDR2 FQNEAQ, per germline. The CDR3 has 12 amino acids. CDR3 sequence (DNA): TGTGCCAGCAGCTTAGAGCACGTCGAGCAGTACTTC. It translates to CASSLEHVEQYF.

This clonotype appeared a few times. This chain's CDR3 is CASSQGRRGGSYEQYF. The CDR3 nucleotides are TGTGCCAGCAGCCAGGGGAGGAGGGGGGGCTCCTACGAGCAGTACTTC. The chain is built from TRBV3-1 and TRBJ2-7; tentatively, D is TRBD2 (7 bases). V gave up 3 bases and J gave up 0 bases, with 15 bases separating them. This CDR3 is 16 amino acids long. CDR1 and CDR2 (germline): LGHDT, YNNKEL (reference sequence).

The chain couples TRBV20-1 to TRBJ1-1, with 8 bases that match TRBD1. Trimming took 1 base from V and 6 from J; bases not matched to a gene: 10. The CDR3 is 15 amino acids. Germline CDR1 is DFQATT and CDR2 is SNEGSKA (reference sequence). The CDR3 loop reads CSARVSQGELAEAFF. CDR3 DNA sequence: TGCAGTGCTAGAGTTTCACAGGGGGAACTCGCTGAAGCTTTCTTT.

V is TRBV7-6 and J is TRBJ2-2; 7 bases match TRBD2. Trimming at V came to 1 base and at J to 4 bases, leaving 6 bases not matched to a gene. This CDR3 is 16 amino acids long. The germline CDR1 and CDR2 sequences are SGHVS and FNYEAQ. The CDR3 reads CASSLVSLAATGELFF. The CDR3 DNA reads as TGTGCCAGCAGCTTAGTTTCTCTAGCGGCCACCGGGGAGCTGTTTTTT.

This chain connects TRBV7-8 to TRBJ2-1; D is unresolved. The DNA end is more similar to TRBJ2-7, so the J call may be wrong. CDR1 and CDR2 (germline): SGHVS, FQNEAQ. The CDR3 contains 18 residues. CDR3 DNA sequence: TGTGCCAGCAGCCGGTGGGTCAGTACACGTACGTCCTGCAATGAGCAGTACTTC. The encoded protein is CASSRWVSTRTSCNEQYF.